These T cell receptor beta chains were read from a single sample in a study of blood T cells in healthy people across ages. TCRdb independently ran MiXCR on the 5' RACE reads; one entry per CDR3 protein. The data show 700,000 to 900,000 distinct CDR3 sequences, around half seen once. Sequencing was done on a sample of blood. These TCRs come from a man of 80 years or more in good health. The CDR3 runs from the conserved cysteine through the conserved F or W. The order of the fields is J gene, V gene, D gene, clone size, CDR3 protein, CDR3 DNA. A D gene is named only where the DNA matches it firmly. Clone size appears in some rows only: once, few, many, or a class for an expanded clone.

TRBJ2-7 TRBV21-1 - - CASSNNPPGRGSGRAGETRYF TGTGCCAGCAGCAACAACCCACCGGGACGAGGTAGCGGGAGGGCAGGAGAGACCCGGTACTTC
TRBJ2-3 TRBV20-1 - few CSERRKGFTDTQYF TGCAGTGAGAGGCGGAAGGGGTTTACAGATACGCAGTATTTT
TRBJ2-2 TRBV5-1 TRBD2 - CASSPTSGSNTGELFF TGCGCCAGCAGCCCAACTAGCGGGAGCAACACCGGGGAGCTGTTTTTT
TRBJ2-7 TRBV6-5 TRBD2 - CASSSREASGFSYEQYF TGTGCCAGCAGTTCCCGCGAGGCTAGCGGTTTCTCCTACGAGCAGTACTTC
TRBJ2-7 TRBV5-1 - - CASSWQHPYEQYF TGCGCCAGCAGTTGGCAACATCCCTACGAGCAGTACTTC
TRBJ1-1 TRBV5-1 - few CASSLSGSGDTEAFF TGCGCCAGCAGCTTGTCCGGGTCGGGGGACACTGAAGCTTTCTTT
TRBJ2-7 TRBV20-1 TRBD1 few CSAGQGAPYEQYF TGCAGTGCTGGACAGGGGGCGCCCTACGAGCAGTACTTC
TRBJ1-2 TRBV3-1 - - CASSQDGLGGYTF TGTGCCAGCAGCCAAGATGGTTTGGGGGGCTACACCTTC
TRBJ2-3 TRBV29-1 TRBD1 many CSSTGGPDTQYF TGCAGCTCAACAGGGGGCCCAGATACGCAGTATTTT
TRBJ2-5 TRBV11-1 TRBD1 - CASSLNRDRQETQYF TGTGCCAGCAGCCTAAACCGGGACAGACAAGAGACCCAGTACTTC
TRBJ2-1 TRBV7-9 - - CASWGRVDNEQFF TGTGCCAGCTGGGGGCGTGTGGACAATGAGCAGTTCTTC
TRBJ1-6 TRBV20-1 - - CSAYGGSSYNSPLHF TGCAGTGCCTACGGCGGGAGCTCCTATAATTCACCCCTCCACTTT
TRBJ2-6 TRBV5-1 - - CASSLGGARGANVLTF TGCGCCAGCAGCTTGGGTGGGGCGCGGGGGGCCAACGTCCTGACTTTC
TRBJ2-7 TRBV12-3/TRBV12-4 - few CASSYTQTYEQYF TGTGCCAGCAGTTATACCCAGACCTACGAGCAGTACTTC
TRBJ2-7 TRBV3-1 TRBD1 - CASSQARQGGTYEQYF TGTGCCAGCAGCCAAGCCCGACAGGGGGGGACCTACGAGCAGTACTTC
TRBJ2-1 TRBV12-3/TRBV12-4 TRBD2 - CASTDPLGWEGNEQFF TGTGCCAGCACCGACCCCCTGGGGTGGGAGGGCAATGAGCAGTTCTTC
TRBJ2-1 TRBV5-1 - - CASNPRPLSNARNEQFF TGCGCCAGCAACCCCCGCCCGCTTAGTAATGCTCGGAATGAGCAGTTCTTC
TRBJ2-7 TRBV5-1 - few CASSRGSTGHEQYF TGCGCCAGCAGCCGGGGAAGTACGGGCCACGAGCAGTACTTC
TRBJ2-1 TRBV4-1 TRBD2 - CASSQDPPSGRSNEQFF TGCGCCAGCAGCCAAGATCCCCCTAGCGGGAGGAGCAATGAGCAGTTCTTC
TRBJ2-7 TRBV7-8 - many CASSSWEKPYEQYF TGTGCCAGCAGCTCTTGGGAGAAACCTTACGAGCAGTACTTC
TRBJ2-7 TRBV27 TRBD1 few CASSARTGSYEQYF TGTGCCAGCAGTGCTAGGACAGGGTCCTACGAGCAGTACTTC
TRBJ2-3 TRBV4-1 - - CASSQDRDDRYAYF TGCGCCAGCAGCCAAGACAGGGATGACAGATACGCGTATTTT
TRBJ2-7 TRBV27 TRBD1 - CASSLGTGLGYEQYF TGTGCCAGCAGTTTGGGGACAGGGCTTGGATACGAGCAGTACTTC
TRBJ2-5 TRBV5-1 TRBD2 - CASSSSGEIQETQYF TGCGCCAGCAGCTCGAGCGGGGAAATCCAAGAGACCCAGTACTTC
TRBJ2-7 TRBV27 TRBD2 - CAGSLSGLAGLYYEQYF TGTGCTGGCAGTTTATCGGGACTAGCGGGACTATACTACGAGCAGTACTTC
TRBJ1-2 TRBV27 TRBD1 few CASSHLQGARDGYTF TGTGCCAGCAGTCACTTACAGGGGGCGCGGGATGGCTACACCTTC
TRBJ1-2 TRBV10-3 - - CAISEGPGTGYGYTF TGTGCCATCAGCGAGGGGCCCGGAACGGGCTATGGCTACACCTTC
TRBJ2-4 TRBV9 - once CASSVDGGSQKAKNIQYF TGTGCCAGCAGCGTAGATGGAGGCAGTCAGAAAGCCAAAAACATTCAGTACTTC
TRBJ1-5 TRBV20-1 TRBD1 - CSATDRATGSYQPQHF TGCAGTGCTACGGACAGGGCCACCGGATCCTATCAGCCCCAGCATTTT
TRBJ1-1 TRBV20-1 - - CSARRSGTEAFF TGCAGTGCACGGCGGTCGGGCACTGAAGCTTTCTTT
TRBJ2-1 TRBV11-2 TRBD2 many CASSLISGTSGRGNEQFF TGTGCCAGCAGCTTGATTTCCGGGACTAGCGGGAGGGGGAATGAGCAGTTCTTC
TRBJ2-3 TRBV5-1 TRBD1 few CASSPGTGTTDTQYF TGCGCCAGCAGCCCCGGGACAGGGACCACAGATACGCAGTATTTT